These 3 T cell receptor beta chains came from one sample sequenced in a study of lymphopenia after photon versus proton radiotherapy. Clones were read by immunoSEQ multiplex PCR, and TCRdb kept only the in-frame ones, dropping some. The repertoire holds 25,000 to 35,000 clones, with 90% as singletons. Sample: peripheral blood, taken from a patient treated with photon-based radiotherapy. The source is a woman between 50 and 59 years old with pancreatic cancer.

The rearrangement links TRBV27 to TRBJ2-1; TRBD2 matches at 14 bases. Trimming at V came to 3 bases and at J to 7 bases, leaving 5 bases not matched to a gene. Germline loops: CDR1 MNHEY, CDR2 SMNVEV (reference sequence). CDR3 size: 16 residues. The CDR3 nucleotides are TGTGCCAGCAGTTTCCTGACTAGCGGGAGGGAGAATGAGCAGTTCTTC. Translating it yields CASSFLTSGRENEQFF.

V usage is TRBV7-2 and J usage is TRBJ2-1, with TRBD2 matching 8 bases. The CDR3 extends over 17 amino acids. The V gene's germline CDR1 is SGHTA and CDR2 FQGNSA. Trimming took 1 base from V and 3 from J; bases not matched to a gene: 8. The CDR3 nucleotides are TGTGCCAGCAGCTTAGATCCGGCGGGAGGCTACTACAATGAGCAGTTCTTC. This sequence encodes CASSLDPAGGYYNEQFF.

This clone was seen more than once but under ten times. This chain joins TRBV7-9 and TRBJ1-1; 8 nucleotides line up with TRBD1. Per the germline V gene, CDR1 is SEHNR and CDR2 is FQNEAQ (reference sequence). V dropped 1 base and J dropped 11; count of bases not matched to a gene: 3. This CDR3 has 12 residues. The CDR3 sequence is CASSLDRGGAFF. CDR3 in DNA: TGTGCCAGCAGCTTAGACAGGGGGGGTGCTTTCTTT.